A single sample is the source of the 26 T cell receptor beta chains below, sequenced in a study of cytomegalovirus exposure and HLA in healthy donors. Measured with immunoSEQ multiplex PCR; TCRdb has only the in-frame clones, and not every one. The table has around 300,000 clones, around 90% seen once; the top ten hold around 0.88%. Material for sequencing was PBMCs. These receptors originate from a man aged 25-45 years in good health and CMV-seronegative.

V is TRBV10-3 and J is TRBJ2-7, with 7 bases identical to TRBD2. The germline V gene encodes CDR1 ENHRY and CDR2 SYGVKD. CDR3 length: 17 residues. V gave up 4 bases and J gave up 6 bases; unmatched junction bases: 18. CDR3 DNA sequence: TGTGCCATCAGTGGGAACGGGGGGACCCCTCTACCGGGCGAGCAGTACTTC. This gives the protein CAISGNGGTPLPGEQYF.

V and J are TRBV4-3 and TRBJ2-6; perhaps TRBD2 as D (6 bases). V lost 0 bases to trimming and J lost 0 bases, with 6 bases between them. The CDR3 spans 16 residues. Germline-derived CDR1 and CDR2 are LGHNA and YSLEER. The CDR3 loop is CASSQEEGSGANVLTF. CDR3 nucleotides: TGCGCCAGCAGCCAAGAGGAGGGCTCTGGGGCCAACGTCCTGACTTTC.

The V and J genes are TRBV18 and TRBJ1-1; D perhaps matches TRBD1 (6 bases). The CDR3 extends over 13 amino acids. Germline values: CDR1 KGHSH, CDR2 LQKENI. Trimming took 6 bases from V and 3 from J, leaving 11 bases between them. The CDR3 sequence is CASSPGADTEAFF. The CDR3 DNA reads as TGTGCCAGCTCCCCAGGGGCAGACACTGAAGCTTTCTTT.

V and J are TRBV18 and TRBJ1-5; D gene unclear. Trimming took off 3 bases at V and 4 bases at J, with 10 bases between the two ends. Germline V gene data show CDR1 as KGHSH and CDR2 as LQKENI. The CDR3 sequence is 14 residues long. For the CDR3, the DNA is TGTGCCAGCTCACCGGAGTGGGAGAATCAGCCCCAGCATTTT. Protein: CASSPEWENQPQHF.

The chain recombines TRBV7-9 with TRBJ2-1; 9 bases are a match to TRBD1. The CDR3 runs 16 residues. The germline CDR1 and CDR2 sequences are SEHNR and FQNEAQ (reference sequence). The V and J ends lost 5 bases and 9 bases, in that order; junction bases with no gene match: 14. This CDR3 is CASSGTGTGISAEQFF. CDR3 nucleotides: TGTGCCAGCAGCGGTACCGGGACAGGGATATCTGCTGAGCAGTTCTTC.

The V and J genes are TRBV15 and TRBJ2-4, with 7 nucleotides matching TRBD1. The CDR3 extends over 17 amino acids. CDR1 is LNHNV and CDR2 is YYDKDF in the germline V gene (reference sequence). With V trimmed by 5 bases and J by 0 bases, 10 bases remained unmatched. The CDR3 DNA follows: TGTGCCACCAGCGTTGACAGGGCTCTTACAGCCAAAAACATTCAGTACTTC. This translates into CATSVDRALTAKNIQYF.

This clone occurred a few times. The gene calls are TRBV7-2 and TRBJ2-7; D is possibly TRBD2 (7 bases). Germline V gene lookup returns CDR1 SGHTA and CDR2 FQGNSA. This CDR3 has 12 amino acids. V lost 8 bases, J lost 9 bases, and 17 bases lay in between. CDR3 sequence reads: CASAIGGQTQYF. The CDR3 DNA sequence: TGTGCCAGCGCCATCGGGGGGCAGACGCAGTACTTC.

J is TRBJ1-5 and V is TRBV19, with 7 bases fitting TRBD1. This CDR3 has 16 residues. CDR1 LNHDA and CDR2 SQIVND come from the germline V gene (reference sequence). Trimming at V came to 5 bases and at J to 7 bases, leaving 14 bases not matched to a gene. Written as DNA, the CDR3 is TGTGCCAGTAGTGCAGTTAGGGCAGGGGGTGGCCAGCCCCAGCATTTT. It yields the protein CASSAVRAGGGQPQHF. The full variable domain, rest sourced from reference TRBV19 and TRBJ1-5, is DGGITQSPKYLFRKEGQNVTLSCEQNLNHDAMYWYRQDPGQGLRLIYYSQIVNDFQKGDIAEGYSVSREKKESFPLTVTSAQKNPTAFYLCASSAVRAGGGQPQHFGDGTRLSIL.

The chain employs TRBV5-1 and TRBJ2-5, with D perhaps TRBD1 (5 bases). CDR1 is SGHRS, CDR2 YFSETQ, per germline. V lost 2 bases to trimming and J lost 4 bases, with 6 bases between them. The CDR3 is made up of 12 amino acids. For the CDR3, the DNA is TGCGCCAGCAGCTTAGGGGTAGAGACCCAGTACTTC. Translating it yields CASSLGVETQYF.

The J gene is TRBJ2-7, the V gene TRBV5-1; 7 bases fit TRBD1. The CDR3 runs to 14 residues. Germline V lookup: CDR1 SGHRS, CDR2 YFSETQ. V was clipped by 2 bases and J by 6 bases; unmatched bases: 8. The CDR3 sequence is CASSLTGVRSEQYF. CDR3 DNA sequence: TGCGCCAGCAGCTTAACAGGGGTACGTTCCGAGCAGTACTTC.

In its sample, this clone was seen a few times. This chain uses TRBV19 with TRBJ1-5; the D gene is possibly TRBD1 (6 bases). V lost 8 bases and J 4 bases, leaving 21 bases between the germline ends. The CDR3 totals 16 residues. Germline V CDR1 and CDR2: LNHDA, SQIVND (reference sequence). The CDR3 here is CASLPLGAGGNQPQHF. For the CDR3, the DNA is TGTGCCAGTCTCCCTTTGGGGGCCGGGGGGAATCAGCCCCAGCATTTT.

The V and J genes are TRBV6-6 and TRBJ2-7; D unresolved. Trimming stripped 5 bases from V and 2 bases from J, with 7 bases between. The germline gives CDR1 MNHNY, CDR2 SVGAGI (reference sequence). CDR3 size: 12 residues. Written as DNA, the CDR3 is TGTGCCAGCAGTCTCGAGACCTACGAGCAGTACTTC. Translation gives CASSLETYEQYF.

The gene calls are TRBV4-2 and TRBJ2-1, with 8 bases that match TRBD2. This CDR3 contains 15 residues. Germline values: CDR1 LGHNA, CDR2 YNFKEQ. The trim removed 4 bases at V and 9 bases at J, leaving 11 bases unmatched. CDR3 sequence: CASSPLGRGAGEQFF. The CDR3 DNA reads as TGTGCCAGCAGCCCCCTGGGGCGGGGGGCGGGTGAGCAGTTCTTC.

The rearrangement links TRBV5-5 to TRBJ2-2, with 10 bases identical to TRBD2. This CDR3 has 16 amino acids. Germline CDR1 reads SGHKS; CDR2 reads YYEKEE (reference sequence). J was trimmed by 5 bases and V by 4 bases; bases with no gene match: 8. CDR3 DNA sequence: TGTGCCAGCAGCATCGAACTAGCGGGGATGACCGGGGAGCTGTTTTTT. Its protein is CASSIELAGMTGELFF.

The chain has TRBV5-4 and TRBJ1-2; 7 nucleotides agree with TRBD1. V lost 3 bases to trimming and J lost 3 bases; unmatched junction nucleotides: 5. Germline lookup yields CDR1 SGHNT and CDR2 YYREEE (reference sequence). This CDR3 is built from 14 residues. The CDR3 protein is CASSSDRDHYGYTF. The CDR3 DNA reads TGTGCCAGCAGCTCCGACAGGGATCACTATGGCTACACCTTC.

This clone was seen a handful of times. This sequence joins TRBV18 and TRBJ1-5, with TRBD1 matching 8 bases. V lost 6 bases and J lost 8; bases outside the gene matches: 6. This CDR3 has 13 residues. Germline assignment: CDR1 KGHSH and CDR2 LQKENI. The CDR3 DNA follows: TGTGCCAGCTCCATGGACAGGGAGGAGCCCCAGCATTTT. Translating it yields CASSMDREEPQHF.

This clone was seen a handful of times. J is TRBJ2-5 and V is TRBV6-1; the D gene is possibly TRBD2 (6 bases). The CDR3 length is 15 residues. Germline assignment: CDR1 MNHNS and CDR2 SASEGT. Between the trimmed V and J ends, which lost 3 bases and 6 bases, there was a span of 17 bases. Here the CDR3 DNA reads TGTGCCAGCAGTGACGGTAGCGGAGATTGGCAGACCCAGTACTTC. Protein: CASSDGSGDWQTQYF.

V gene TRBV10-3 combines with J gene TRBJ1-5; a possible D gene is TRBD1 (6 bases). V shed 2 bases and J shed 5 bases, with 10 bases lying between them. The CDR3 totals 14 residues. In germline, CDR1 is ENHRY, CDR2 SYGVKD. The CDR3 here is CAISEGQLHQPQHF. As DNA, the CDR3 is TGTGCCATCAGTGAGGGACAGCTTCATCAGCCCCAGCATTTT.

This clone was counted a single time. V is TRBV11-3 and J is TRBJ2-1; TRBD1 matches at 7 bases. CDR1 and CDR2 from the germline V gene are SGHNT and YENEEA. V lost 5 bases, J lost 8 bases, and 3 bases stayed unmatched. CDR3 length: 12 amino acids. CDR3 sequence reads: CASSLGQDEQFF. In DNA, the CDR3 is TGTGCCAGCAGCCTCGGACAGGATGAGCAGTTCTTC.

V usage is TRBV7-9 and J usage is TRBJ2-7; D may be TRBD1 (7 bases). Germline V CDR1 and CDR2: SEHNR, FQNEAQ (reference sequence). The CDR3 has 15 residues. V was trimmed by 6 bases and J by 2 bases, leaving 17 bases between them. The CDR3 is CASRPTDRTTYEQYF. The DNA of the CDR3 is TGTGCCAGCAGACCTACGGACAGGACTACCTACGAGCAGTACTTC.

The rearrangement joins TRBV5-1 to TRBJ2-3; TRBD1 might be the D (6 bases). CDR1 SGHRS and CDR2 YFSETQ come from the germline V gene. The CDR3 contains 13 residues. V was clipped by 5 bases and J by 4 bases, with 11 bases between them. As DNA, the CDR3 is TGCGCCAGCAGACAGGGAGAAGCAGATACGCAGTATTTT. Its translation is CASRQGEADTQYF.

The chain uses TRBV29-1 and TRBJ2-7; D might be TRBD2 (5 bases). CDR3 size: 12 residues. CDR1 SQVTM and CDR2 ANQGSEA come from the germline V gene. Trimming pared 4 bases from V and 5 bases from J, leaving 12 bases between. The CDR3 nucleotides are TGCAGCGTTGTGGAGCTCGGGGACGAGCAGTACTTC. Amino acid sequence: CSVVELGDEQYF.

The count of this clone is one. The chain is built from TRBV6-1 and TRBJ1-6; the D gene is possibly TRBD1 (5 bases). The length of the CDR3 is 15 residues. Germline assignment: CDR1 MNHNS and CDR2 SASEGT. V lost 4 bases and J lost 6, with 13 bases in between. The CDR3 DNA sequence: TGTGCCAGCAGTGGGCCCCGGACAATTAATTCACCCCTCCACTTT. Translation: CASSGPRTINSPLHF.

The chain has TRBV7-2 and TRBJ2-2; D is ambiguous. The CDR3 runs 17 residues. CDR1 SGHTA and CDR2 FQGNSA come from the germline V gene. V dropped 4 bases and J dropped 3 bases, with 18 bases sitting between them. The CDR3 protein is CASSSEYPTIYTGELFF. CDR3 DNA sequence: TGTGCCAGCAGCTCCGAATACCCAACTATTTACACCGGGGAGCTGTTTTTT.

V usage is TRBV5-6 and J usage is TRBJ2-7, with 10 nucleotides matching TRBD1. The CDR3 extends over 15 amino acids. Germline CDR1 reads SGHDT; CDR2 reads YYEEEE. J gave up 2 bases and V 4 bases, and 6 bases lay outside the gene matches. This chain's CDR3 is CASSPGTGAPYEQYF. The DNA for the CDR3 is TGTGCCAGCAGCCCCGGGACAGGGGCACCCTACGAGCAGTACTTC.

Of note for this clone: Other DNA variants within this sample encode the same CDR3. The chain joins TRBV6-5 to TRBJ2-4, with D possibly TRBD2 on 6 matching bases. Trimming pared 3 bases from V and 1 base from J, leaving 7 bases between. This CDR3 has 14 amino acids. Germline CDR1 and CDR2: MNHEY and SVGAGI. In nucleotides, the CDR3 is TGTGCCAGCAGTTATGGGGGGGCCAAAAACATTCAGTACTTC. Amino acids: CASSYGGAKNIQYF.